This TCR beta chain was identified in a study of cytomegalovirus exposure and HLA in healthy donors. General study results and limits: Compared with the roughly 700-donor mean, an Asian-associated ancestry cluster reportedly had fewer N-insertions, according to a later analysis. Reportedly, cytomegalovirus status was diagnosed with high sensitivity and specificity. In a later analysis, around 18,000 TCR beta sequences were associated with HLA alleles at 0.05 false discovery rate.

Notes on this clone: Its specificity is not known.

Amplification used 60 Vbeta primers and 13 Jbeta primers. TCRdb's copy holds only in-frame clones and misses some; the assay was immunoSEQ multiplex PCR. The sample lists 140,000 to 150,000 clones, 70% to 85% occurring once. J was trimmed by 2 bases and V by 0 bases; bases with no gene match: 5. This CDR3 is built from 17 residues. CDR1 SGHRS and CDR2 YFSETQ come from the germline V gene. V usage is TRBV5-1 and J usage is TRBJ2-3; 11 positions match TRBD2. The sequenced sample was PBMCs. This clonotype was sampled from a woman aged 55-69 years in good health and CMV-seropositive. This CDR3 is CASSLDLAGGDTDTQYF. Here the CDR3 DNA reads TGCGCCAGCAGCTTGGACCTAGCGGGGGGAGACACAGATACGCAGTATTTT. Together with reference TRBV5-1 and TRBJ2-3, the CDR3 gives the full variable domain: KAGVTQTPRYLIKTRGQQVTLSCSPISGHRSVSWYQQTPGQGLQFLFEYFSETQRNKGNFPGRFSGRQFSNSRSEMNVSTLELGDSALYLCASSLDLAGGDTDTQYFGPGTRLTVL.